Detailed here is one TCR beta chain. The sample is drawn from a study of blood T cell repertoires in COVID-19. Study at large: Spain, Italy and the United States supplied samples that represented acute and convalescent COVID-19.

CDR3 length: 14 amino acids. V was shortened by 1 base and J by 2 bases, with 6 bases between the two germline ends. The germline V gene encodes CDR1 SGHRS and CDR2 YFSETQ. As handled by the study authors: Using reference gene primer amplification, nucleated cell counts were estimated. Sequenced by immunoSEQ multiplex PCR; TCRdb stores in-frame clones only, minus some. V, J and clone size are taken as reported in that table, and D and trimming were inferred from the DNA itself. Altogether nearly 200,000 clones are present, around 89% being singletons, with the ten largest covering approximately 8.1%.

This clonotype originated in a young woman who had recovered from COVID-19. The sample comprised PBMCs or T cells enriched from blood (not recorded which). This chain links TRBV5-1 with TRBJ1-4; D uncertain. CDR3 DNA sequence: TGCGCCAGCAGCTTGTCAGGCACTAATGAAAAACTGTTTTTT. Protein sequence: CASSLSGTNEKLFF.